This T cell receptor beta chain was recorded in a study of yellow fever vaccine responses in identical twins listed by TCRdb under 2018. Regarding the study in general: In the study, vaccine-responding T cell clones were precisely tracked in identical twins. Study-wide findings and limitations: The authors reported that the T cell response to vaccination in identical twins appeared partly convergent and partly personalized.

The CDR3 region is 15 residues in length, termini included. CDR3 DNA only is kept here, 45 bases in frame from base 1. From a lookup of the germline V gene, CDR1 and CDR2 are SGHNT and YENEEA. Here V drops 6 bases and J drops 5 bases, and the junction holds 9 bases not matched to any gene. Library creation used RT-PCR. For sequencing, an Illumina HiSeq 2500 was employed. TCRdb's own reprocessing of the public reads used fastp at Q25 and MiXCR and kept productive beta chains. CDR3 protein duplicates are merged, each entry listing the most common genes and DNA. The sample includes approximately 15,000 distinct CDR3 sequences, with less than 85% observed a single time. The ten biggest clones cover 0.67% of the sample. As for this clonotype: Its antigen has not been determined. Given the absence of the conserved phenylalanine or tryptophan at the CDR3 end, a read error is likely.

The sequence is built from TRBV11-3 and TRBJ2-2; TRBD1 agrees with 7 junctional bases. The sequence came from a woman in her late teens or twenties who received the yellow fever vaccine. Donor details come from another sample of the same person, matched by shared clones. The sequencing here drew on T cells from blood (PBMCs), unsorted or a sorted subset (not recorded which), taken before or after yellow fever vaccination (not recorded which). The nucleotide sequence reads TGTGCCAGCAGTCAAGACAGGGTTATTACCGGGGAGCTGTTTTCT. Translated, it reads CASSQDRVITGELFS.